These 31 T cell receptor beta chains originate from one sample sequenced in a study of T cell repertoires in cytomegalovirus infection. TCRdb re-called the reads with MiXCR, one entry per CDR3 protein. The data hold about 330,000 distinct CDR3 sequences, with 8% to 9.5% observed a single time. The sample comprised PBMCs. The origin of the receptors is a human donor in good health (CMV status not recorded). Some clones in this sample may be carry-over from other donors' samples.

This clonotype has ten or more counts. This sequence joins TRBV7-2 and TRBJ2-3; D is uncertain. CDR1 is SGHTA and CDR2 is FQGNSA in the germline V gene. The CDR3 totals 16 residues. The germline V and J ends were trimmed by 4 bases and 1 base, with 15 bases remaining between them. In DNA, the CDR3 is TGTGCCAGCAGCTCTCTTCTACCCCTGGGCACAGATACGCAGTATTTT. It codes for CASSSLLPLGTDTQYF.

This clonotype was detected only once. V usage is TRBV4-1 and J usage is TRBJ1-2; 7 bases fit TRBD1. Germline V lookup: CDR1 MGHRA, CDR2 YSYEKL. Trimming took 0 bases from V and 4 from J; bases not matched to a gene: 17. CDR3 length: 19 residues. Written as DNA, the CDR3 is TGCGCCAGCAGCCAAGAATCGGACAGGTCAAGGCTCATTAGCTATGGCTACACCTTC. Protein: CASSQESDRSRLISYGYTF.

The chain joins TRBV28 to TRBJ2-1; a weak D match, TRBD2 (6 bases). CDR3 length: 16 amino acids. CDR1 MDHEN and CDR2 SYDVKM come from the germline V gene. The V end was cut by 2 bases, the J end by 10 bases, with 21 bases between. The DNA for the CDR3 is TGTGCCAGCAGTTTACCCCCCGGGAGTAATAATATGGAGCAGTTCTTC. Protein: CASSLPPGSNNMEQFF. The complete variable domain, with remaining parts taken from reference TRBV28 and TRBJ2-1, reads DVKVTQSSRYLVKRTGEKVFLECVQDMDHENMFWYRQDPGLGLRLIYFSYDVKMKEKGDIPEGYSVSREKKERFSLILESASTNQTSMYLCASSLPPGSNNMEQFFGPGTRLTVL.

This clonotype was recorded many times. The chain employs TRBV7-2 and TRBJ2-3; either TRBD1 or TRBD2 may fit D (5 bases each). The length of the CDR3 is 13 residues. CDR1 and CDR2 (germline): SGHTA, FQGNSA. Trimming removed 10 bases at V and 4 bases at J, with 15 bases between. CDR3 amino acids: CAISRGRADTQYF. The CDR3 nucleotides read TGTGCCATCTCCCGGGGCCGCGCAGATACGCAGTATTTT.

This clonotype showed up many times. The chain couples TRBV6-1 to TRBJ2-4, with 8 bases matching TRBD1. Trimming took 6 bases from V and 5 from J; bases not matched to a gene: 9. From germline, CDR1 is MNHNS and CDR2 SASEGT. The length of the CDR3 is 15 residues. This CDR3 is CASRLGAGGENIQYF. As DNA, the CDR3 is TGTGCCAGCAGGCTCGGGGCAGGGGGCGAAAACATTCAGTACTTC.

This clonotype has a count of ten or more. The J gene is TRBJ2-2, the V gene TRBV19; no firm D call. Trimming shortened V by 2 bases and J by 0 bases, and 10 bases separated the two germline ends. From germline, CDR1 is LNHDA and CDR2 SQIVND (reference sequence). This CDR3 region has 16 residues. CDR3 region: CASSITGHANTGELFF. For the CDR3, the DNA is TGTGCCAGTAGTATAACCGGGCACGCGAACACCGGGGAGCTGTTTTTT.

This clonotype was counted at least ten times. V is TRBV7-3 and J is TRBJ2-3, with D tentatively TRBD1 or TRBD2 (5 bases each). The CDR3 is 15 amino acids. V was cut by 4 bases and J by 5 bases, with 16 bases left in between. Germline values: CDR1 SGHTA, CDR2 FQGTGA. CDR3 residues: CASSSQTRGGDTQYF. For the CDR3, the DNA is TGTGCCAGCAGCTCACAAACGCGTGGGGGAGATACGCAGTATTTT.

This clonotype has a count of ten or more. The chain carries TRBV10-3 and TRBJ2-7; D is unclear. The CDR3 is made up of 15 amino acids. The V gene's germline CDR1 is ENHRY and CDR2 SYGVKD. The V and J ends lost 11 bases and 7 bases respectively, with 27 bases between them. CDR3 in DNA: TGTGCCGCCCAAGGGTGGGTAGGCTCGGTGGAAGAGCAGTACTTC. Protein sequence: CAAQGWVGSVEEQYF.

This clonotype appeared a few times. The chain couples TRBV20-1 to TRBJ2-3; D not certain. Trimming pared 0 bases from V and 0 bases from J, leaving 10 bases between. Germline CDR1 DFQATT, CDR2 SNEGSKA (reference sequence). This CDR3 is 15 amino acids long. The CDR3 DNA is TGCAGTGCTAGAGATACGGTTACTAGCACAGATACGCAGTATTTT. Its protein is CSARDTVTSTDTQYF.

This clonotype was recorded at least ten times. The CDR3 loop reads CASSSYDRGSNYGYTF. The DNA for the CDR3 is TGTGCCAGCAGTTCATATGACAGGGGCTCTAACTATGGCTACACCTTC. The chain is built from TRBV12-3 or TRBV12-4 and TRBJ1-2; 8 bases fit TRBD1. The CDR3 loop spans 16 amino acids. V shed 4 bases, J shed 0 bases, and the junction held 7 bases outside the gene matches.

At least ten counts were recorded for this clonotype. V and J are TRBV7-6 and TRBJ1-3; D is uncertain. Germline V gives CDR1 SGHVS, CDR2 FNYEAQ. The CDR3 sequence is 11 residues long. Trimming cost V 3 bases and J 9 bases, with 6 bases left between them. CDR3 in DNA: TGTGCCAGCAGCTTTGAAAGCACCATATATTTT. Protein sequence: CASSFESTIYF. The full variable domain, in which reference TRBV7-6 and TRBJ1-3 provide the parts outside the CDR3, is GAGVSQSPRYKVTKRGQDVALRCDPISGHVSLYWYRQALGQGPEFLTYFNYEAQQDKSGLPNDRFSAERPEGSISTLTIQRTEQRDSAMYRCASSFESTIYFGEGSWLTVV.

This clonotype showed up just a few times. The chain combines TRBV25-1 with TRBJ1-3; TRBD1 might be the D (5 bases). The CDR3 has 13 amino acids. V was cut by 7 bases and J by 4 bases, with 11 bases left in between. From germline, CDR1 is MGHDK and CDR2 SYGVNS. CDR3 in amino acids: CASTRTSGNTIYF. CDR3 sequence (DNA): TGTGCCAGCACAAGGACATCGGGAAACACCATATATTTT.

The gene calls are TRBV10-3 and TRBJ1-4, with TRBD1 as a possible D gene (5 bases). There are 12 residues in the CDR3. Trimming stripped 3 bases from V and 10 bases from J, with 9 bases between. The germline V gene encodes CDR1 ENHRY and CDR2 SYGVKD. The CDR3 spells CAISDSGRKLFF. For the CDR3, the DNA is TGTGCCATCAGTGATTCAGGGAGAAAACTGTTTTTT.

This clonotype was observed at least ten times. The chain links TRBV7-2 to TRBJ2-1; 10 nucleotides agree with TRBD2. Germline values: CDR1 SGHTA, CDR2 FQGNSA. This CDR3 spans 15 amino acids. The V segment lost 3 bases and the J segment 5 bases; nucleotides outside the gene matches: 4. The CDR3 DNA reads TGTGCCAGCAGCTTTCTAGCGGGGGAGAACAATGAGCAGTTCTTC. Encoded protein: CASSFLAGENNEQFF.

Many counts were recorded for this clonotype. The CDR3 DNA reads as TGTGCCAGCAGCCCCGCGACTATTTCAGGCGAGACCCAGTACTTC. Translation gives CASSPATISGETQYF. The J gene is TRBJ2-5, the V gene TRBV7-7; TRBD2 is a possible D gene (5 bases). The V end lost 5 bases, the J end lost 5 bases, and 18 bases lay between the germline ends. This CDR3 has 15 amino acids. CDR1 is SSHAT, CDR2 FNYEAQ, per germline (reference sequence).

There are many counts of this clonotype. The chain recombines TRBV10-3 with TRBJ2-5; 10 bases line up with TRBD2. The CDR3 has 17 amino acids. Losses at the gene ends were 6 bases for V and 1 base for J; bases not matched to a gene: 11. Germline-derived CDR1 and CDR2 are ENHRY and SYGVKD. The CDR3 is CAISEGTSDALQETQYF. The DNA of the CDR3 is TGTGCCATCAGCGAGGGGACTAGCGATGCACTCCAAGAGACCCAGTACTTC.

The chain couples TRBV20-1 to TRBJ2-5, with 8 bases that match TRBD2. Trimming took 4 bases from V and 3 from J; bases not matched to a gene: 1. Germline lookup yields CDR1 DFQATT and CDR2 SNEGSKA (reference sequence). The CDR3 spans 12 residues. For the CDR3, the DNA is TGCAGTGCTACGGGACTAGAAGAGACCCAGTACTTC. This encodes CSATGLEETQYF.

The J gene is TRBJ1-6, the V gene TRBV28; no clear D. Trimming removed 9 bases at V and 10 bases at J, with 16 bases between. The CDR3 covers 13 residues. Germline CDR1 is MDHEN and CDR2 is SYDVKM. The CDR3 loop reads CASFSWGTSPLHF. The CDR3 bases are TGTGCCAGTTTCTCATGGGGTACCTCACCCCTCCACTTT.

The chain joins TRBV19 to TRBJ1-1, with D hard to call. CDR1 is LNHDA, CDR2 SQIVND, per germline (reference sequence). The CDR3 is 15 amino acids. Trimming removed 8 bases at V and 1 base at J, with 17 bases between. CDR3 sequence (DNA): TGTGCCAGTTCTTCCCGGTCCGCGGGGAACACTGAAGCTTTCTTT. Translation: CASSSRSAGNTEAFF.

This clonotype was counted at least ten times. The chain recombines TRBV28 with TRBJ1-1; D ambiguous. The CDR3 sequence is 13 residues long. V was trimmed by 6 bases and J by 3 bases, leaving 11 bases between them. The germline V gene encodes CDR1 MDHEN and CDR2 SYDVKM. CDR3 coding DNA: TGTGCCAGCAGCGCCCGGTGGTACACTGAAGCTTTCTTT. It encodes CASSARWYTEAFF.

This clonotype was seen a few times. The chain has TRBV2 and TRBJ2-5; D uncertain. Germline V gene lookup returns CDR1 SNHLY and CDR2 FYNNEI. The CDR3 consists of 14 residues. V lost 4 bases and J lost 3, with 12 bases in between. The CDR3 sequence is CASSALPPEETQYF. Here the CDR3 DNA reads TGTGCCAGCAGTGCACTGCCCCCCGAAGAGACCCAGTACTTC. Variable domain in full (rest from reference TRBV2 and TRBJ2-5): EPEVTQTPSHQVTQMGQEVILRCVPISNHLYFYWYRQILGQKVEFLVSFYNNEISEKSEIFDDQFSVERPDGSNFTLKIRSTKLEDSAMYFCASSALPPEETQYFGPGTRLLVL.

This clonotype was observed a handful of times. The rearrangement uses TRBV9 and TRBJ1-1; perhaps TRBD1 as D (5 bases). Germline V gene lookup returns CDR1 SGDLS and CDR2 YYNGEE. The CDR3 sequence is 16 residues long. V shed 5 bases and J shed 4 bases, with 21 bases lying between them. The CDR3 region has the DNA TGTGCCAGCAGTGTCTTTGGGGGAGGGGCGAGCACTGAAGCTTTCTTT. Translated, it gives CASSVFGGGASTEAFF. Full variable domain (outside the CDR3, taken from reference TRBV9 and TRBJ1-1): DSGVTQTPKHLITATGQRVTLRCSPRSGDLSVYWYQQSLDQGLQFLIQYYNGEERAKGNILERFSAQQFPDLHSELNLSSLELGDSALYFCASSVFGGGASTEAFFGQGTRLTVV.

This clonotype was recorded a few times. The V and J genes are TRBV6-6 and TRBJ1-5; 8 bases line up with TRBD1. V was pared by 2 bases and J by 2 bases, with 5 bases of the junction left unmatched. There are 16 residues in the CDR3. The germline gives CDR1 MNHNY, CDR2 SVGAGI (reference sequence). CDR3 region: CASSYPATGGNQPQHF. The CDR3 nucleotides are TGTGCCAGCAGTTACCCGGCGACAGGGGGCAATCAGCCCCAGCATTTT.

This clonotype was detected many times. The CDR3 sequence is CASTLGRGQASTEAFF. The CDR3 DNA reads TGTGCCAGCACCCTTGGCAGGGGGCAGGCGAGCACTGAAGCTTTCTTT. The J gene is TRBJ1-1, the V gene TRBV7-2; 8 nucleotides line up with TRBD1. The V gene end was trimmed by 7 bases and the J gene end by 4 bases; junction bases not matched to a gene: 14. Per the germline V gene, CDR1 is SGHTA and CDR2 is FQGNSA. This CDR3 has 16 amino acids.

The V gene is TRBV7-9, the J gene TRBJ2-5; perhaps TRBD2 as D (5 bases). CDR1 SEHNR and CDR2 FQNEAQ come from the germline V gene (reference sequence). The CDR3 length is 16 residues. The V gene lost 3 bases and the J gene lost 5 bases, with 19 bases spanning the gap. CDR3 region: CASSFGWQERRETQYF. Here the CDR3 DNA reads TGTGCCAGCAGCTTTGGTTGGCAGGAAAGGAGGGAGACCCAGTACTTC. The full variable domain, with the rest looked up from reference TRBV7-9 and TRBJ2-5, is DTGVSQNPRHKITKRGQNVTFRCDPISEHNRLYWYRQTLGQGPEFLTYFQNEAQLEKSRLLSDRFSAERPKGSFSTLEIQRTEQGDSAMYLCASSFGWQERRETQYFGPGTRLLVL.

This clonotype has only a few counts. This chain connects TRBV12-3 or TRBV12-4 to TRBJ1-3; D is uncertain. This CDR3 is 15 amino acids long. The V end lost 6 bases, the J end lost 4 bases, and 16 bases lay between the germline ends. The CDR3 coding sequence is TGTGCCAGCAGCCCTACCGGACCACGAGGAAACACCATATATTTT. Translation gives CASSPTGPRGNTIYF.

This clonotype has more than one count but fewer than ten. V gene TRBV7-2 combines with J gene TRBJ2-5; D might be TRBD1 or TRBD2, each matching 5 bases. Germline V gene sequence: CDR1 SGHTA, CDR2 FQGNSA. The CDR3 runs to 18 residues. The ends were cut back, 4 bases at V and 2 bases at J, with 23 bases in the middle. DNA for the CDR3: TGTGCCAGCAGCTGGGGACCGTATTCCCCCTCCGATCAAGAGACCCAGTACTTC. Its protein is CASSWGPYSPSDQETQYF.

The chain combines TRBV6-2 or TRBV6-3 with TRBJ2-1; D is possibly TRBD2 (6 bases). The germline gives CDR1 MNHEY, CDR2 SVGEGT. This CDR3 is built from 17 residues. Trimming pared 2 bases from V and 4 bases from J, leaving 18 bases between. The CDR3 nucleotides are TGTGCCAGCAGTTACGTACTAAGCGGAGGGCTATACAATGAGCAGTTCTTC. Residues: CASSYVLSGGLYNEQFF.

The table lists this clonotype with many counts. Written as DNA, the CDR3 is TGTGCCAGCAGCCCGGCTCCCCTTAATCAGCCCCAGCATTTT. Its translation is CASSPAPLNQPQHF. The chain links TRBV7-2 to TRBJ1-5; D is ambiguous. From germline, CDR1 is SGHTA and CDR2 FQGNSA. The CDR3 consists of 14 residues. Trimming left V 5 bases short and J 4 bases short, with 12 bases between.

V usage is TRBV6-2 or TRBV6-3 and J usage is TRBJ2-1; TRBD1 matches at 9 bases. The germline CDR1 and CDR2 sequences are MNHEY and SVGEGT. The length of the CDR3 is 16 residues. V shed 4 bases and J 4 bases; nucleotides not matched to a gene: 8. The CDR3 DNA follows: TGTGCCAGCAGTTCGAAACAGGGGGCCCCTTACAATGAGCAGTTCTTC. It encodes CASSSKQGAPYNEQFF.

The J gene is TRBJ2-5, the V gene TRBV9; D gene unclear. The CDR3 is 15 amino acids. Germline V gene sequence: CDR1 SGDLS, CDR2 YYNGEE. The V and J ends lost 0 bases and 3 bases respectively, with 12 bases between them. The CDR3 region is CASSVAFGREETQYF. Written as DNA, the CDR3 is TGTGCCAGCAGCGTAGCTTTTGGCCGAGAAGAGACCCAGTACTTC.